The 8 T cell receptor beta chains below come from one sample, sequenced in a study of blood T cell repertoires in COVID-19. TCRdb's table, derived via immunoSEQ multiplex PCR, lists solely in-frame clones and lacks some. The table has approximately 210,000 clones, 82% seen once. The sequenced sample consisted of peripheral blood. Receptors were obtained from a woman between 35 and 50 years old with acute or convalescent COVID-19.

The chain uses TRBV7-6 and TRBJ1-4; no clear D. Trimming took off 2 bases at V and 4 bases at J, with 14 bases between the two ends. The CDR3 length is 16 residues. Germline lookup yields CDR1 SGHVS and CDR2 FNYEAQ. In nucleotides, the CDR3 is TGTGCCAGCAGCTTATTCCGGGTCCGGGGTAATGAAAAACTGTTTTTT. Translation: CASSLFRVRGNEKLFF.

The chain employs TRBV6-6 and TRBJ2-1, with 13 positions matching TRBD2. Trimming removed 7 bases from V and 9 bases from J; junction bases left unmatched: 6. The CDR3 extends over 14 amino acids. Germline lookup yields CDR1 MNHNY and CDR2 SVGAGI (reference sequence). CDR3 sequence (DNA): TGTGCCAGCATCGGGACTAGCGGGAAAGGTGAGCAGTTCTTC. Translating gives CASIGTSGKGEQFF.

The chain links TRBV11-2 to TRBJ2-1; tentative D call: TRBD1 (5 bases). V lost 0 bases to trimming and J lost 6 bases, with 15 bases between them. Germline lookup yields CDR1 SGHAT and CDR2 FQNNGV. The CDR3 extends over 16 amino acids. The CDR3 loop reads CASSLDQGFRGNEQFF. The CDR3 DNA reads as TGTGCCAGCAGCTTAGATCAGGGATTTAGGGGCAATGAGCAGTTCTTC. Filled out from reference TRBV11-2 and TRBJ2-1, the complete variable domain reads EAGVAQSPRYKIIEKRQSVAFWCNPISGHATLYWYQQILGQGPKLLIQFQNNGVVDDSQLPKDRFSAERLKGVDSTLKIQPAKLEDSAVYLCASSLDQGFRGNEQFFGPGTRLTVL.

The chain carries TRBV7-2 and TRBJ2-3; 7 bases fit TRBD2. V was pared by 4 bases and J by 3 bases, with 13 bases of the junction left unmatched. This CDR3 has 17 amino acids. Germline values: CDR1 SGHTA, CDR2 FQGNSA. The CDR3 region is CASSSSIGASGTDTQYF. Here the CDR3 DNA reads TGTGCCAGCAGCTCTTCAATCGGGGCTAGCGGTACAGATACGCAGTATTTT.

V and J are TRBV5-1 and TRBJ2-3, with TRBD1 identical over 8 bases. Unmatched junction bases numbered 1, after V lost 4 bases and J lost 6 bases. CDR1 and CDR2 from the germline V gene are SGHRS and YFSETQ. The CDR3 runs to 12 residues. The CDR3 loop reads CASSQGADTQYF. The CDR3 DNA reads as TGCGCCAGCAGCCAGGGGGCCGATACGCAGTATTTT.

This chain joins TRBV18 and TRBJ2-1; 9 nucleotides align to TRBD2. This CDR3 is built from 19 residues. CDR1 is KGHSH and CDR2 is LQKENI in the germline V gene. After removal of 0 bases from V and 7 bases from J, the junction contained 16 bases not matched to a gene. CDR3 bases: TGTGCCAGCTCACCACCGGAGTTAGGTGGGACTAGCTATAGGAATGAGCAGTTCTTC. Translated: CASSPPELGGTSYRNEQFF.

A single count supports this clone. In DNA, the CDR3 is TGTGCCAGCAGCCTATCTAGCGGGGGGTCCACAGATACGCAGTATTTT. This gives the protein CASSLSSGGSTDTQYF. V and J are TRBV7-7 and TRBJ2-3, with 11 bases fitting TRBD2. Looked up from germline, CDR1 is SSHAT and CDR2 is FNYEAQ (reference sequence). With 5 bases clipped from V and 2 bases from J, the junction kept 6 bases outside the gene matches. This CDR3 comprises 16 residues.

This clone was picked up a small number of times. The V gene is TRBV2, the J gene TRBJ1-2, with D possibly being TRBD1 (6 bases). The CDR3 spans 13 residues. Trimming cost V 1 base and J 7 bases, with 10 bases left between them. Germline V gives CDR1 SNHLY, CDR2 FYNNEI. The CDR3 sequence: CASSEEQGGGYTF. In DNA, the CDR3 is TGTGCCAGCAGTGAAGAACAGGGTGGTGGCTACACCTTC.